This record looks at one T cell receptor (beta chain) sequence and its context. The specificity of this receptor is unknown. The record has no base qualities; no much larger clone is one base away. The source of the sample is a study of shared clonotypes between healthy human individuals (dated by TCRdb to 2018 to 2021). About the investigation overall: The cohort comprised a couple of women and a few men aged 18 to 49 years. For each donor, three plates each were used for CD4 naive and CD4 memory, two plates were used for CD8 naive, and one plate was used for CD8 memory. Blood TCR repertoires of roughly five healthy adults were deeply sequenced to estimate repertoire size and the extent of clonotype sharing between individuals. Leukapheresis yielded between about 0.94 and 8.9 billion PBMCs per donor. To increase sequencing depth and limit assay-specific biases, TCR repertoire library preparation and sequencing were carried out by different laboratories using diverse techniques.

From a lookup of the germline V gene (reference sequence), CDR1 and CDR2 are GTSNPN and SVGIG. The CDR3 holds 13 amino acids from the cysteine to the phenylalanine. Solely the CDR3 DNA is kept, with 39 bases framed from the first base. V loses 4 bases, J loses 2 bases, and the germline ends lie 12 bases apart. TCR CDR3 regions were amplified from genomic DNA by multiplex PCR using the deep immunoSEQ assay. Extracted genomic DNA from each cell subset was distributed evenly across all wells of several immunoSEQ 96-well plates, and each plate was treated as a replicate. For sorted subsets, each replicate PCR was loaded with roughly 200 ng genomic DNA, equivalent to about 33,000 T cell genomes. Purified libraries were measured with a Qubit 3.0 fluorometer, size-checked on a Bioanalyzer 2100, and measured again with the KAPA Library Quantification kit. Every immunoSEQ 96-well plate was sequenced on a separate single-read 150-cycle Illumina NextSeq 550 flow cell. As for how the authors treated the data: The immunoSEQ output contained only junctional sequences without quality scores, so filtering could not match that applied to full-length reads. To assign V/J genes and CDR3, sequences were annotated against IMGT germline references using PyIR, a Python wrapper for IgBLAST v1.9. Reads were removed for weak V/J assignments (E-value above 1e-6), missing CDR3, stop codons, out-of-frame junctions, or ambiguous translated residues. A V3J clonotype was defined by an identical inferred V gene, J gene, and CDR3 amino acid sequence. To compute the percentage overlap between repertoires, the number of shared unique clonotypes was divided by the size of the smaller repertoire. Richness of each repertoire was evaluated using RTK rarefaction, the Chao1 estimator, and Recon v2.1 estimates of unobserved clonotypes. Generation probabilities were computed with OLGA for all TCRbeta clonotypes obtained by the gDNA method from a handful of donors. As stored in TCRdb, this immuneACCESS dataset retains in-frame rearrangements with V and J assigned. A fraction of the clones does not appear; measured against another copy, unresolved V genes explain less than half of the discrepancy, and the remainder lacks a known reason. Clone size and V and J calls were adopted from that table, with D and trimming inferred from the DNA. The sample table lists about 580,000 clones, about 98% of them with a count of one. The ten biggest clones cover 0.3% of the sample.

What the work shows at the level of the full study, not this receptor alone: Rarefaction of sorted-subset datasets indicated incomplete sequencing despite the large sequencing depth. Pairwise subsampling led to the expectation that sequencing depth would affect the degree of clonotype sharing among donors. Sampling was restricted to blood, and TCR repertoires in tissue are likely to differ from TCR repertoires in blood. The genetic and exposure-history diversity represented was limited by the small number of donors. Clonotypes shared by all four sorted-subset donors showed higher generation probabilities than non-shared clonotypes. Sharing across a few donors was observed for around 4.8% of naive CD4, 3.5% of naive CD8, around 2.5% of memory CD4, and roughly 0.4% of memory CD8 clonotypes. Naive subsets generally had larger estimated clonotype richness than memory subsets.

CD8 naive samples were obtained by positive selection for CCR7 among CD45RO-negative cells, yielding a CD45RA+CCR7+ population from which TemRA cells were excluded. Donors were healthy HIV-negative adults with no recently reported acute infections or vaccinations. All donors were Caucasian adults living in Nashville, Tennessee, USA. Blood was obtained by leukapheresis, after which PBMCs were separated by Ficoll-Histopaque density gradient centrifugation and cryopreserved in liquid nitrogen vapor phase. Purity and quantity of every magnetically sorted T cell population were checked by analytical flow cytometry. Genomic DNA was isolated from each sorted fraction and quantified by UV absorbance on a Nanodrop 2000c.

This chain joins TRBV30 to TRBJ2-7, and the D gene may be TRBD2, 6 bases matching. Sequenced input: naive CD8+ T cells sorted from blood. Explained via the paper, the cell subset or site label denotes: CD45RA+CCR7+. This TCR was recovered from a man between 25 and 39 years old in good health. The DNA reads as follows: TGTGCCTGGATTGCGGGACCTACCTACGAGCAGTACTTC. Its coded protein is CAWIAGPTYEQYF.